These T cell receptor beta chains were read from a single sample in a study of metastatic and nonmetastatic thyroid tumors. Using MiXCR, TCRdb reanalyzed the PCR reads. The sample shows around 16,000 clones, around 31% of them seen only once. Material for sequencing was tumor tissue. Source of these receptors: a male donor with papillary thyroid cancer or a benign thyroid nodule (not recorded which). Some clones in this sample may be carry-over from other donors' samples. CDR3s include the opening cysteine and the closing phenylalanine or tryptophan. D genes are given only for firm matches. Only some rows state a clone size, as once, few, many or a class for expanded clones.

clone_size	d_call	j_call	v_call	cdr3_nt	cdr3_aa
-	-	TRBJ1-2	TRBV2	TGTGCCAGCTGTGTTCTGTCTAACTATGGCTACACCTTC	CASCVLSNYGYTF
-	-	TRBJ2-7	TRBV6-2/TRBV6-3	TGTGCCAGCACAGGCACCTACGAGCAGTACTTC	CASTGTYEQYF
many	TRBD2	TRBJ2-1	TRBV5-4	TGTGCCAGCAGCTTGGGGGTCAGGCGGGAGAATGAGCAGTTCTTC	CASSLGVRRENEQFF
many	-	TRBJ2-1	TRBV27	TGTGCCAGCAGTTACTGGGGGGCAGCCTATAATGAGCAGTTCTTC	CASSYWGAAYNEQFF
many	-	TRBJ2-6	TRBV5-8	TGTGCCAGCAGTATAGGGGGATATTCTGGGGCCAACGCCCTGACTTTC	CASSIGGYSGANALTF
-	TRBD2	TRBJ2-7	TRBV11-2	TGTGCCAGCAGCCTGAGAGCCGGGACTAGCGGACCCTACGAGCAGTACTTC	CASSLRAGTSGPYEQYF
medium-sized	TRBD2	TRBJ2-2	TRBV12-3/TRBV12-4	TGTGCCAGCAGTTTTTCTAGCGGGGTCACCGGGGAGCTGTTTTTT	CASSFSSGVTGELFF
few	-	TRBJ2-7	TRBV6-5	TGTGCCAGCAGTGACTCTCCAGGGGTTGGCGAGCAGTACTTC	CASSDSPGVGEQYF
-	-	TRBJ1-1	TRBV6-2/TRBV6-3	TGTGCCAGCGGAATCAACCCGGGGGGGTGGACTGAAGCTTTCTTT	CASGINPGGWTEAFF
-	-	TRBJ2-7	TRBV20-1	TGCAGTGCGGTGACAGACTACGAGCAGTACTTC	CSAVTDYEQYF
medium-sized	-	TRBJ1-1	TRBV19	TGTGCCAGTAGTATGAGGACGGTCTCGGGAGCTTTCTTT	CASSMRTVSGAFF
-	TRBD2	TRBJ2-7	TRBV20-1	TGCAGTGCTAGAGAGTCGGGGGGGCCGTCCGAGCAGTACTTC	CSARESGGPSEQYF
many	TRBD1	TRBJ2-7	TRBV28	TGTGCCAGCAGTCCGGGACAGGGGACCTACGAGCAGTACTTC	CASSPGQGTYEQYF
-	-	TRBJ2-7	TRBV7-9	TGTGCCAGCAGCTTACAGGGTGGCTACGAGCAGTACTTC	CASSLQGGYEQYF
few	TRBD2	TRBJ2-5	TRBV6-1	TGTGCCAGCAGCCTAACACCGGGACTAGCGGGAGAGACCCAGTACTTC	CASSLTPGLAGETQYF
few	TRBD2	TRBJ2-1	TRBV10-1	TGCGCCAGCAGTGAGTCCGGGACTAGGAGTAATGAGCAGTTCTTC	CASSESGTRSNEQFF
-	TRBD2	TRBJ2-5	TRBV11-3	TGTGCCAGCAGCTTTACTAGCGGCCAAGAGACCCAGTACTTC	CASSFTSGQETQYF
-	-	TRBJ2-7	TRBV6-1	TGTGCCAGCAGTGACCCGGTCGGGGGATACGAGCAGTACTTC	CASSDPVGGYEQYF
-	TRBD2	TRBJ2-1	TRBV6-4	TGTGCCAGCAGTCTAGCGGTGGACTACAAGGAGCAGTTCTTC	CASSLAVDYKEQFF
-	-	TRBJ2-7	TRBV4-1	TGCGCCAGCAGCCAAGAAGGCAGGGGCTGGAAGCAGTACTTC	CASSQEGRGWKQYF
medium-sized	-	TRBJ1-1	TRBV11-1	TGTGCCAGCAGTGGACGGAGTACTGAAGCTTTCTTT	CASSGRSTEAFF
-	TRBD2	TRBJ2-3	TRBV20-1	TGCAGTGCGCTACCGGGACTACCTTCATTAGGGACGCAGTATTTT	CSALPGLPSLGTQYF
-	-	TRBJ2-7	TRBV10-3	TGTGCCATCAGTGATGGGGGTTCCTACGAGCAGTACTTC	CAISDGGSYEQYF
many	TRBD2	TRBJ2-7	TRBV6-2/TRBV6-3	TGTGCCAGCAGTTACAGCGGGGAGATTTACGGGCAGTACTTC	CASSYSGEIYGQYF
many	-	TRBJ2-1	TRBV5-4	TGTGCCAGCATCACGAACAATGAGCAGTTCTTC	CASITNNEQFF
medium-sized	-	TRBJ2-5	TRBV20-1	TGCAGTGCTAGAGTCACAGGGTACCTTCAAGAGACCCAGTACTTC	CSARVTGYLQETQYF
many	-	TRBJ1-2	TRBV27	TGTGCCAGCGGCATAGTGGGGGCTGGTAACTATGGCTACACCTTC	CASGIVGAGNYGYTF
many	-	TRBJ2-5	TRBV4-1	TGCGCCAGCAGCCAAGATAGACAGCACCAAGAGACCCAGTACTTC	CASSQDRQHQETQYF
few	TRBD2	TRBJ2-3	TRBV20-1	TGCAGTGCTAGAGGGAATACTGCGGGGGATTACACAGATACGCAGTATTTT	CSARGNTAGDYTDTQYF
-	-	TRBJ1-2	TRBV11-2	TGTGCCAGCAGCTCCGGGGGCATCTATGGCTACACCTTC	CASSSGGIYGYTF
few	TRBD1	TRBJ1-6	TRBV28	TGTGCCAGCAGTGGACAGGGTAGAGGTAATTCACCCCTCCACTTT	CASSGQGRGNSPLHF
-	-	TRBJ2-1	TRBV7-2	TGTGCCAGCAGCTTAGGGTTGAGGACGAATGAGCAGTTCTTC	CASSLGLRTNEQFF
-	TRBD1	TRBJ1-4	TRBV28	TGTGCCAGCAAGGGGGCGACACGGCGGGAAAAACTGTTTTTT	CASKGATRREKLFF
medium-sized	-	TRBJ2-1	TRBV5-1	TGCGCCAGCAGCTTGACGGGTTCCTACAATGAGCAGTTCTTC	CASSLTGSYNEQFF
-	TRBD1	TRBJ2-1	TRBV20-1	TGCAGTGCTAGACAGGGGGTTGGCGGCGTCTCCTACAATGAGCAGTTCTTC	CSARQGVGGVSYNEQFF
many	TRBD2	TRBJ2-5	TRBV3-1	TGTGCCAGCAGCCACCGGCTAGCGGGAGAGGAGACCCAGTACTTC	CASSHRLAGEETQYF
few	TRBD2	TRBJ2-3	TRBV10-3	TGTGCCATCAGTGGGAAAGCGGGAGTGCAAGATACGCAGTATTTT	CAISGKAGVQDTQYF
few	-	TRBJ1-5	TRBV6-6	TGTGCCAGCAGTTACAACGAGCCGAGCAATCAGCCCCAGCATTTT	CASSYNEPSNQPQHF
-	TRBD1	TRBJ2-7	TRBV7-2	TGTGCCAGCAGCTTACGGGACAGGGGGTTGAGCGAGCAGTACTTC	CASSLRDRGLSEQYF
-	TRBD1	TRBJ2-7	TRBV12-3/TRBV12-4	TGTGCCAGCAGTCCGGGACAGGGAGGCTCCTACGAGCAGTACTTC	CASSPGQGGSYEQYF
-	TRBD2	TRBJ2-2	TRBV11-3	TGTGCCAGCAACCCGGGGGGGGTAGAGACCGGGGAGCTGTTTTTT	CASNPGGVETGELFF
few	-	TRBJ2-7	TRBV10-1	TGCGCCACGTCTCAAGTGAGCTCCTACGAGCAGTACTTC	CATSQVSSYEQYF
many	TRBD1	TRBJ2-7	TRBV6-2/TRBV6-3	TGTGCCAGCAGTGAAACAGGGGGCATCTACGAGCAGTACTTC	CASSETGGIYEQYF
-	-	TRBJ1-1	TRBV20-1	TGCAGTGAACCTGCAGGGGTCACTGAAGCTTTCTTT	CSEPAGVTEAFF
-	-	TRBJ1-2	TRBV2	TGTGCCAGCAGGCCGAGTGAGGACTATGGCTACACCTTC	CASRPSEDYGYTF
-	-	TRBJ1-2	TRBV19	TGTGCCAGTAGTACGTTCGTTGGGGGATCCTGCTACACCTTC	CASSTFVGGSCYTF
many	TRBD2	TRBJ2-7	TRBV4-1	TGCGCCAGCAGCCAAGATACCCCGAGCGGGAGCTCTTACGAGCAGTACTTC	CASSQDTPSGSSYEQYF
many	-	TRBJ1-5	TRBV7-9	TGTGCCAGCAGCTTCGGAGGGCGCGGTCAGCCCCAGCATTTT	CASSFGGRGQPQHF
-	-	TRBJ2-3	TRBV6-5	TGTGCCAGCAGCCTAAACCGGGACACCCGATTCACAGATACGCAGTATTTT	CASSLNRDTRFTDTQYF
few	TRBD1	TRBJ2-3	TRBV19	TGTGCCAGTACCGGGACAGCGGCCGGCACAGATACGCAGTATTTT	CASTGTAAGTDTQYF
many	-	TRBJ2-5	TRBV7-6	TGTGCCAGCAGCTTACTCCTAGGAGTAGAGACCCAGTACTTC	CASSLLLGVETQYF